A single sample gave rise to the 32 T cell receptor beta chains below, sequenced in a study of TIL therapy for anti-PD-1-resistant metastatic lung cancer. This was the immunoSEQ v3 assay. Here immunoSEQ multiplex PCR was the method, and the copy in TCRdb shows in-frame clones only, minus some. This sample has tens of thousands of clones; 60% to 85% occur once, and the top ten carry around 6.8%. Time point in this sample: pre-treatment sample, taken before nivolumab and TIL therapy. Specimen: blood, collected at baseline. All receptors come from a person aged 25 to 79 with non-small cell lung cancer.

The J gene is TRBJ2-7, the V gene TRBV11-3; 8 bases match TRBD2. The CDR3 consists of 14 residues. V lost 5 bases and J lost 5; bases outside the gene matches: 8. Germline V CDR1 and CDR2: SGHNT, YENEEA. The CDR3: CASSVSGLGNEQYF. The CDR3 DNA is TGTGCCAGCAGCGTATCGGGACTAGGGAACGAGCAGTACTTC.

The genes are TRBV25-1 and TRBJ2-3; D may correspond to TRBD1 or TRBD2 (5 bases each). Trimming left V 5 bases short and J 1 base short, with 16 bases between. This CDR3 has 16 amino acids. Germline CDR1 MGHDK, CDR2 SYGVNS. This chain's CDR3 is CASSWDGRPGTDTQYF. CDR3 bases: TGTGCCAGCAGTTGGGACGGCCGGCCTGGCACAGATACGCAGTATTTT.

This chain links TRBV7-2 with TRBJ2-3; D is possibly TRBD1 (6 bases). Trimming left V 4 bases short and J 0 bases short, with 17 bases between. From germline, CDR1 is SGHTA and CDR2 FQGNSA. The length of the CDR3 is 17 residues. CDR3 amino acids: CASSSPPGTTSTDTQYF. For the CDR3, the DNA is TGTGCCAGCAGCTCGCCCCCCGGGACAACAAGCACAGATACGCAGTATTTT.

This clone has a handful of counts. The same CDR3 arises from other DNA sequences in this sample as well. This sequence joins TRBV11-2 and TRBJ2-1, with 10 bases lining up with TRBD2. The CDR3 runs 15 residues. Trimming at V came to 1 base and at J to 5 bases, leaving 2 bases not matched to a gene. CDR1 is SGHAT, CDR2 FQNNGV, per germline. The CDR3: CASSLGAGGNNEQFF. CDR3 nucleotides: TGTGCCAGCAGCTTAGGAGCGGGGGGGAACAATGAGCAGTTCTTC.

This chain joins TRBV7-2 and TRBJ2-7; unclear D gene. The CDR3 is made up of 14 amino acids. The V end lost 3 bases, the J end lost 5 bases, and 14 bases lay between the germline ends. Germline V gene lookup returns CDR1 SGHTA and CDR2 FQGNSA. CDR3 sequence reads: CASSLVGPPHEQYF. CDR3 DNA sequence: TGTGCCAGCAGCTTGGTGGGCCCTCCCCACGAGCAGTACTTC.

The chain couples TRBV19 to TRBJ2-3; 13 bases agree with TRBD2. The germline V gene has CDR1 LNHDA and CDR2 SQIVND (reference sequence). The ends lost 4 bases at V and 0 bases at J; junction bases unmatched: 4. This CDR3 comprises 17 residues. The CDR3 DNA reads as TGTGCCAGTAGTAAACTAGCGGGGGGGACTAGCACAGATACGCAGTATTTT. Residues: CASSKLAGGTSTDTQYF.

CDR3 amino acids: CASSPSREGGGELFF. The DNA of the CDR3 is TGTGCCAGTAGTCCCTCGAGAGAAGGCGGCGGGGAGCTGTTTTTT. The chain carries TRBV19 and TRBJ2-2; D is ambiguous. V was cut by 5 bases and J by 7 bases, with 17 bases left in between. The CDR3 runs 15 residues. Germline CDR1 LNHDA, CDR2 SQIVND (reference sequence).

This rearrangement joins TRBV6-1 to TRBJ2-1, with D possibly being TRBD2 (5 bases). The V and J ends lost 3 bases and 7 bases respectively, with 22 bases between them. The germline V gene has CDR1 MNHNS and CDR2 SASEGT. The CDR3 runs to 17 residues. The CDR3 here is CASSDGWSVRRFNEQFF. DNA of the CDR3: TGTGCCAGCAGTGATGGTTGGTCGGTTAGGAGGTTTAATGAGCAGTTCTTC.

This clone was observed a single time. The chain links TRBV2 to TRBJ2-7, with D perhaps TRBD2 (6 bases). Germline assignment: CDR1 SNHLY and CDR2 FYNNEI. Trimming stripped 7 bases from V and 5 bases from J, with 15 bases between. This CDR3 spans 13 amino acids. CDR3 coding DNA: TGTGCCAGCAAATGGGGTACGGGGGACGAGCAGTACTTC. Protein sequence: CASKWGTGDEQYF. The full variable domain, in which reference TRBV2 and TRBJ2-7 provide the parts outside the CDR3, is EPEVTQTPSHQVTQMGQEVILRCVPISNHLYFYWYRQILGQKVEFLVSFYNNEISEKSEIFDDQFSVERPDGSNFTLKIRSTKLEDSAMYFCASKWGTGDEQYFGPGTRLTVT.

This sequence joins TRBV9 and TRBJ2-7; 10 bases are a match to TRBD2. CDR1 and CDR2 (germline): SGDLS, YYNGEE. Germline trimming cut 2 bases from V and 3 bases from J; bases unmatched to any gene: 5. The CDR3 spans 15 residues. The CDR3, as DNA: TGTGCCAGCAGCGTTGAACTAGCGGGGATCTACGAGCAGTACTTC. It is translated as CASSVELAGIYEQYF.

The gene calls are TRBV10-1 and TRBJ1-6; perhaps TRBD1 as D (5 bases). Germline assignment: CDR1 WNHNN and CDR2 SYGVQD (reference sequence). The CDR3 extends over 13 amino acids. Trimming cost V 5 bases and J 7 bases, with 9 bases left between them. The CDR3 sequence is CASSPNRNSPLHF. CDR3 DNA sequence: TGCGCCAGCAGTCCCAACAGGAATTCACCCCTCCACTTT.

V usage is TRBV6-1 and J usage is TRBJ1-3; a weak D match, TRBD1 (6 bases). Between the trimmed V and J ends, which lost 2 bases and 4 bases, there was a span of 18 bases. Germline values: CDR1 MNHNS, CDR2 SASEGT. This CDR3 region has 17 residues. In nucleotides, the CDR3 is TGTGCCAGCAGTGAACTTTGGACAGCGTTGGCCGGAAACACCATATATTTT. It translates to CASSELWTALAGNTIYF.

The V and J genes are TRBV4-3 and TRBJ2-3; 9 bases are shared with TRBD1. Germline V lookup: CDR1 LGHNA, CDR2 YSLEER. V trimming: 3 bases; J trimming: 4 bases; junction bases outside the gene matches: 5. This CDR3 contains 15 residues. CDR3: CASSQDRGPADTQYF. The CDR3 DNA reads as TGCGCCAGCAGCCAGGACAGGGGCCCTGCAGATACGCAGTATTTT.

The chain couples TRBV2 to TRBJ2-3; perhaps TRBD2 as D (6 bases). Trimming left V 7 bases short and J 4 bases short, with 12 bases between. This CDR3 spans 13 amino acids. In germline, CDR1 is SNHLY, CDR2 FYNNEI. The CDR3 DNA reads TGTGCCAGCATTAGGGACTCTGCAGATACGCAGTATTTT. It encodes CASIRDSADTQYF.

The J gene is TRBJ2-1, the V gene TRBV5-1; TRBD2 matches 9 bases. V lost 0 bases to trimming and J lost 0 bases; unmatched junction nucleotides: 10. The germline gives CDR1 SGHRS, CDR2 YFSETQ. The CDR3 spans 19 residues. CDR3 bases: TGCGCCAGCAGCTTGGAGCAGGGGACTAGCCTGAGCTCCTACAATGAGCAGTTCTTC. Amino acids: CASSLEQGTSLSSYNEQFF. Drawing the rest from reference TRBV5-1 and TRBJ2-1, the complete variable domain is KAGVTQTPRYLIKTRGQQVTLSCSPISGHRSVSWYQQTPGQGLQFLFEYFSETQRNKGNFPGRFSGRQFSNSRSEMNVSTLELGDSALYLCASSLEQGTSLSSYNEQFFGPGTRLTVL.

The chain carries TRBV29-1 and TRBJ1-2, with D perhaps matching TRBD1 (5 bases). Trimming stripped 2 bases from V and 4 bases from J, with 14 bases between. This CDR3 region has 14 residues. Germline V gene data show CDR1 as SQVTM and CDR2 as ANQGSEA. CDR3: CSVERRAGPYGYTF. CDR3 in DNA: TGCAGCGTTGAAAGACGGGCAGGGCCCTATGGCTACACCTTC.

The chain combines TRBV25-1 with TRBJ2-1; no clear D. Germline CDR1 is MGHDK and CDR2 is SYGVNS. V lost 6 bases to trimming and J lost 4 bases, with 19 bases between them. The CDR3 runs 16 residues. This CDR3 is CASSSSRISPYNEQFF. Written as DNA, the CDR3 is TGTGCCAGCAGCTCGAGCAGGATTTCACCTTACAATGAGCAGTTCTTC.

This clone was found once. The chain has TRBV7-2 and TRBJ1-2, with D maybe TRBD1 (6 bases). Trimming took off 3 bases at V and 4 bases at J, with 9 bases between the two ends. Germline CDR1 is SGHTA and CDR2 is FQGNSA. This CDR3 contains 13 residues. CDR3 residues: CASSFRGSYGYTF. The DNA for the CDR3 is TGTGCCAGCAGCTTCAGGGGCAGCTATGGCTACACCTTC.

The V call is TRBV4-2, the J call TRBJ1-2; D not resolved. Deletions cut 5 bases from V and 4 bases from J, with 20 bases between. Germline V gene lookup returns CDR1 LGHNA and CDR2 YNFKEQ. CDR3 length: 16 residues. CDR3 DNA sequence: TGTGCCAGCAGCAAGGATACCAAGGTTGAGACCTATGGCTACACCTTC. Protein: CASSKDTKVETYGYTF.

The chain is built from TRBV19 and TRBJ2-5, with D possibly TRBD2 on 6 matching bases. The J call is in doubt because the DNA end fits TRBJ2-7 better. Germline V gene lookup returns CDR1 LNHDA and CDR2 SQIVND (reference sequence). The CDR3 covers 14 residues. CDR3 protein: CASTRGTMFYEQYF. For the CDR3, the DNA is TGTGCCAGTACCCGGGGGACCATGTTCTACGAGCAGTACTTC.

V and J are TRBV5-6 and TRBJ2-7; 7 nucleotides match TRBD2. Per germline, CDR1 SGHDT and CDR2 YYEEEE. The CDR3 consists of 14 residues. The V segment lost 4 bases and the J segment 2 bases; nucleotides outside the gene matches: 6. CDR3 sequence: CASSPAGTTYEQYF. The CDR3 DNA reads TGTGCCAGCAGCCCTGCGGGGACTACCTACGAGCAGTACTTC. Using reference TRBV5-6 and TRBJ2-7 for the parts outside the CDR3, the full variable domain is DAGVTQSPTHLIKTRGQQVTLRCSPKSGHDTVSWYQQALGQGPQFIFQYYEEEERQRGNFPDRFSGHQFPNYSSELNVNALLLGDSALYLCASSPAGTTYEQYFGPGTRLTVT.

The J gene is TRBJ2-3, the V gene TRBV5-1; 13 bases are a match to TRBD2. V shed 4 bases, J shed 4 bases, and the junction held 6 bases outside the gene matches. This CDR3 comprises 16 residues. CDR1 is SGHRS and CDR2 is YFSETQ in the germline V gene. In DNA form, the CDR3 reads TGCGCCAGCAGCCTACGGACTAGCGGGGGTTCAGATACGCAGTATTTT. This encodes CASSLRTSGGSDTQYF.

The gene calls are TRBV27 and TRBJ1-4; 8 bases line up with TRBD1. This CDR3 has 13 residues. Trimming removed 9 bases from V and 7 bases from J; junction bases left unmatched: 7. CDR1 MNHEY and CDR2 SMNVEV come from the germline V gene (reference sequence). The CDR3 DNA sequence: TGTGCCAGTTGGGGCAGGGGGCTTGAAAAACTGTTTTTT. Translation: CASWGRGLEKLFF.

This CDR3 is CASSPPSTGKNNEQFF. For the CDR3, the DNA is TGTGCCAGCTCACCACCGTCGACAGGCAAGAACAATGAGCAGTTCTTC. The chain carries TRBV18 and TRBJ2-1, with D possibly TRBD1 on 6 matching bases. CDR1 and CDR2 from the germline V gene are KGHSH and LQKENI. This CDR3 contains 16 residues. The ends were cut back, 0 bases at V and 5 bases at J, with 14 bases in the middle.

The rearrangement uses TRBV4-1 and TRBJ2-7; 10 nucleotides match TRBD1. Germline loops: CDR1 MGHRA, CDR2 YSYEKL. The V and J ends lost 3 bases and 5 bases, in that order; junction bases with no gene match: 7. The CDR3 runs 15 residues. In nucleotides, the CDR3 is TGCGCCAGCAGCCACCAGACAGGGGGCTACCACGAGCAGTACTTC. Encoded protein: CASSHQTGGYHEQYF.

This chain joins TRBV27 and TRBJ2-7, with unresolved D. This CDR3 has 13 residues. Trimming took 4 bases from V and 7 from J, leaving 14 bases between them. Germline V CDR1 and CDR2: MNHEY, SMNVEV (reference sequence). The CDR3 sequence is CASSYLGFGEQYF. The DNA of the CDR3 is TGTGCCAGCAGTTATCTGGGGTTTGGAGAGCAGTACTTC.

The V and J genes are TRBV30 and TRBJ2-3, with D hard to call. V was cut by 2 bases and J by 1 base, with 10 bases left in between. The CDR3 length is 14 residues. Germline values: CDR1 GTSNPN, CDR2 SVGIG (reference sequence). The chain's CDR3 is CAWSPRTRTDTQYF. The DNA for the CDR3 is TGTGCCTGGAGTCCCAGGACCCGCACAGATACGCAGTATTTT.

This sequence joins TRBV10-2 and TRBJ2-1; 8 bases map to TRBD2. CDR1 is WSHSY and CDR2 is SAAADI in the germline V gene. V lost 7 bases and J lost 7; bases outside the gene matches: 6. This CDR3 region has 13 residues. CDR3 sequence (DNA): TGCGCCAGCACCGGGACTAGTAGTAATGAGCAGTTCTTC. As protein: CASTGTSSNEQFF.

This rearrangement joins TRBV6-5 to TRBJ2-7; D is unresolved. V was shortened by 6 bases and J by 0 bases, with 12 bases between the two germline ends. Per the germline V gene, CDR1 is MNHEY and CDR2 is SVGAGI. This CDR3 is built from 14 residues. The CDR3 reads CASRLTVSSYEQYF. DNA of the CDR3: TGTGCCAGCAGACTCACAGTTAGCTCCTACGAGCAGTACTTC.

This clone is labeled medium-sized (0.01 to 0.1%). The J gene is TRBJ1-2, the V gene TRBV7-2; 7 bases fit TRBD1. Trimming cost V 5 bases and J 0 bases; bases outside gene matches: 3. There are 14 residues in the CDR3. The V gene's germline CDR1 is SGHTA and CDR2 FQGNSA. The CDR3: CASSRQGSNYGYTF. The CDR3 bases are TGTGCCAGCAGCCGACAGGGTTCTAACTATGGCTACACCTTC. The full variable domain, its missing parts supplied by reference TRBV7-2 and TRBJ1-2, is GAGVSQSPSNKVTEKGKDVELRCDPISGHTALYWYRQSLGQGLEFLIYFQGNSAPDKSGLPSDRFSAERTGGSVSTLTIQRTQQEDSAVYLCASSRQGSNYGYTFGSGTRLTVV.

The chain couples TRBV10-2 to TRBJ1-1, with D tentatively TRBD1 (6 bases). Trimming took off 6 bases at V and 3 bases at J, with 14 bases between the two ends. The CDR3 runs to 14 residues. Germline V gives CDR1 WSHSY, CDR2 SAAADI. The CDR3 DNA follows: TGCGCCAGCAGAAATACAGGGACGTACACTGAAGCTTTCTTT. Translated: CASRNTGTYTEAFF.

The chain couples TRBV9 to TRBJ2-3, with 8 bases that match TRBD2. J lost 11 bases, V lost 0 bases, and 11 bases had no gene match. The germline V gene has CDR1 SGDLS and CDR2 YYNGEE. The CDR3 length is 15 residues. The CDR3 here is CASSVGVAGRELQYF. In nucleotides, the CDR3 is TGTGCCAGCAGCGTAGGGGTAGCGGGGCGAGAGTTGCAGTATTTT. The full variable domain, rest sourced from reference TRBV9 and TRBJ2-3, is DSGVTQTPKHLITATGQRVTLRCSPRSGDLSVYWYQQSLDQGLQFLIQYYNGEERAKGNILERFSAQQFPDLHSELNLSSLELGDSALYFCASSVGVAGRELQYFGPGTRLTVL.